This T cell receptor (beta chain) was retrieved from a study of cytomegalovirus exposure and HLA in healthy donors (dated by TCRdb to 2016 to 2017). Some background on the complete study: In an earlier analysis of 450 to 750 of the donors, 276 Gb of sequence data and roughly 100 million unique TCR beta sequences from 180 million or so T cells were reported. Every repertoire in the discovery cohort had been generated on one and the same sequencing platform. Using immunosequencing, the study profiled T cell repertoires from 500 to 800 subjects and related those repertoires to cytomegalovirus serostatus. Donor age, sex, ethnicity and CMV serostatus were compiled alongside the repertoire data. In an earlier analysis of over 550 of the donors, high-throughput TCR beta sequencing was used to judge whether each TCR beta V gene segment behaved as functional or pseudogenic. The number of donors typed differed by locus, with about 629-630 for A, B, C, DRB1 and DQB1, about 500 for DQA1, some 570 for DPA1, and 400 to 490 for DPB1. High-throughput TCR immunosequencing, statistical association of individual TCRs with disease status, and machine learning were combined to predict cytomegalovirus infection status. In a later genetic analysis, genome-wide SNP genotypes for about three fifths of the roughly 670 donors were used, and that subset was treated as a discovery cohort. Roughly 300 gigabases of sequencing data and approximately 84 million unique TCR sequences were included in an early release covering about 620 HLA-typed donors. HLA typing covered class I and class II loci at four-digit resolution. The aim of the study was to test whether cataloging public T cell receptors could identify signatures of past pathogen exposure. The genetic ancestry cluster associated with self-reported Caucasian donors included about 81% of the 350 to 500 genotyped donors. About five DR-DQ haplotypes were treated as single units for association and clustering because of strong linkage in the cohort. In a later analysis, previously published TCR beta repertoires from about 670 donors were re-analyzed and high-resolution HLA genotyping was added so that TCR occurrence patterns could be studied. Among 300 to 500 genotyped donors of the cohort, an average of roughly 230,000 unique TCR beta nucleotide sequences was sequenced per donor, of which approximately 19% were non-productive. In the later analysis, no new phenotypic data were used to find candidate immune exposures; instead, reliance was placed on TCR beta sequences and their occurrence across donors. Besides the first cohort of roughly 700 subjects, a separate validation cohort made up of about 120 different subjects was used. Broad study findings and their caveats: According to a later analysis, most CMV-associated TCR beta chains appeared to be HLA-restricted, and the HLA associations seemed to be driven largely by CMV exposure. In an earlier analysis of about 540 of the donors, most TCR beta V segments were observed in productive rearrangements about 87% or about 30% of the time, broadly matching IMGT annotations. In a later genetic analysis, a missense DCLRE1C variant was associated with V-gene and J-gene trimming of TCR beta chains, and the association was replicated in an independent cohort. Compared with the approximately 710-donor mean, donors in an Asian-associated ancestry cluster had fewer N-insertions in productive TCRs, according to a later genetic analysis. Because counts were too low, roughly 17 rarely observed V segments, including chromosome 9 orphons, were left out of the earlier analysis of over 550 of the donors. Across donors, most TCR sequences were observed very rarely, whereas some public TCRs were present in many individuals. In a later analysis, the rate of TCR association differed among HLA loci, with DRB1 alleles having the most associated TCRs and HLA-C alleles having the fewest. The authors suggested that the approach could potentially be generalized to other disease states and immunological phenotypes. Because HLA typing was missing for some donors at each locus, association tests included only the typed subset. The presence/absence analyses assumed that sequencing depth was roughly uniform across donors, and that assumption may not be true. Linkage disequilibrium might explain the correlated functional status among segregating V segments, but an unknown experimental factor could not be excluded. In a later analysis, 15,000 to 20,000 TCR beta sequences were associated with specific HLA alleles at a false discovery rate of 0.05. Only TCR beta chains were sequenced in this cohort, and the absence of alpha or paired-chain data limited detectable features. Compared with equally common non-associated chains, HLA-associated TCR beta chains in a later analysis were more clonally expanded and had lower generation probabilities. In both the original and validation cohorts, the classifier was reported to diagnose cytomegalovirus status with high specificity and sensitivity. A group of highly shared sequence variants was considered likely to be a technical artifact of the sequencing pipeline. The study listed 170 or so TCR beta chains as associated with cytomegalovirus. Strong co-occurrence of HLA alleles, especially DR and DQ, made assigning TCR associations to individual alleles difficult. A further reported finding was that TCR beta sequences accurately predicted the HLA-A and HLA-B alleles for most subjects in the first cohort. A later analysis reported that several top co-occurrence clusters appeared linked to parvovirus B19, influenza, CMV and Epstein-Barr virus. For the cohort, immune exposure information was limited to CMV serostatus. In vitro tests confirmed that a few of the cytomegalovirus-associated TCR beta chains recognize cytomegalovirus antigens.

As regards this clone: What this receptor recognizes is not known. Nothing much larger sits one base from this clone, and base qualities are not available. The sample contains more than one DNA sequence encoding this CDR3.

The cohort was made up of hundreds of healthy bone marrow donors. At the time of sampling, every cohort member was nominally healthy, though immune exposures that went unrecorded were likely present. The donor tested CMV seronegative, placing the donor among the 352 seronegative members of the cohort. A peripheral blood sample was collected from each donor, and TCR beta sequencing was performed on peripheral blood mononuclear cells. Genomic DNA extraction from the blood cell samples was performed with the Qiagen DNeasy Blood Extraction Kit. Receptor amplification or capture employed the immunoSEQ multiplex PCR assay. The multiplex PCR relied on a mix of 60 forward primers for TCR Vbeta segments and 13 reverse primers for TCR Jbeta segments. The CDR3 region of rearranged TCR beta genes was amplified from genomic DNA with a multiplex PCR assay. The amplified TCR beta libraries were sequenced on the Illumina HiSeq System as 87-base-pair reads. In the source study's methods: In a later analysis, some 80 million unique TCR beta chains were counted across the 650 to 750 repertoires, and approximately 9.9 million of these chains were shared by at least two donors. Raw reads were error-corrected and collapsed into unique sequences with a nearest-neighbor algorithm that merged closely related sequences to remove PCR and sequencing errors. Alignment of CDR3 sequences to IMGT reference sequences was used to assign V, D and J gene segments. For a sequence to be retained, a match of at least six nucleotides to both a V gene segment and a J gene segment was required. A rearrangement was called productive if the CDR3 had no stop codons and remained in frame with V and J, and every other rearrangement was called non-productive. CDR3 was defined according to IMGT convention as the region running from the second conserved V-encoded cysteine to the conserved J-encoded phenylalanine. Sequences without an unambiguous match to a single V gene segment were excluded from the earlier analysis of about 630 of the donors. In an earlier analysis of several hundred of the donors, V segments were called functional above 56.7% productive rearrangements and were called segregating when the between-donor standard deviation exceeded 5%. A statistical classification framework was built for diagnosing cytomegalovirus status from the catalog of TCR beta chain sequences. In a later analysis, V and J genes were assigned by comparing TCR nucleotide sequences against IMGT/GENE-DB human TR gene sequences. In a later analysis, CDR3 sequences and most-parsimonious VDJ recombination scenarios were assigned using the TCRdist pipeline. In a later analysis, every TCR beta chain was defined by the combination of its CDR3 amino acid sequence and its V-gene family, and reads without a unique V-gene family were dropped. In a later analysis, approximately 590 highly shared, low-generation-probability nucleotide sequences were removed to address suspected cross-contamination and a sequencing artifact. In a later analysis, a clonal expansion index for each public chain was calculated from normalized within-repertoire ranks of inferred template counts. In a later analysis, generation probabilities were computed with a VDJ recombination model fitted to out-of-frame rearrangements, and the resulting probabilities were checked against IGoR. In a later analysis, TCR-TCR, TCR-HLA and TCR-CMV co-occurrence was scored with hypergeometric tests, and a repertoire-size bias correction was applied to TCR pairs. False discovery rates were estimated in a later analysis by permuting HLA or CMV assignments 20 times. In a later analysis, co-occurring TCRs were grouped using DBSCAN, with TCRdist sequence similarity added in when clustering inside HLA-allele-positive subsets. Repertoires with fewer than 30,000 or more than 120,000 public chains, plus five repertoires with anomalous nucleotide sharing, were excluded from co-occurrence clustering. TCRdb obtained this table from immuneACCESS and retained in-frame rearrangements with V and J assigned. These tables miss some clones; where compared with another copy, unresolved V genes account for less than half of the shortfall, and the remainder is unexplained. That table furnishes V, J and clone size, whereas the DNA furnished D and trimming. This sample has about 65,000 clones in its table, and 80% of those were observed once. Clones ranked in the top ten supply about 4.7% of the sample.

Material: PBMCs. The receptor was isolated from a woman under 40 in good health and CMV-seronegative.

The CDR3: CASSPGQSYEQYF. In nucleotides, the sequence is TGTGCCAGCTCACCAGGACAGAGCTACGAGCAGTACTTC. The chain is assembled from TRBV18 and TRBJ2-7; the D gene is perhaps TRBD1, from 6 matching bases. The CDR3 measures 13 amino acids from cysteine to phenylalanine. Only the CDR3 part of the read is kept: 39 bases, read in frame from the first base. The germline V gene supplies CDR1 KGHSH and CDR2 LQKENI. V and J are truncated by 2 bases and 3 bases respectively, leaving an intervening sequence of 8 bases.